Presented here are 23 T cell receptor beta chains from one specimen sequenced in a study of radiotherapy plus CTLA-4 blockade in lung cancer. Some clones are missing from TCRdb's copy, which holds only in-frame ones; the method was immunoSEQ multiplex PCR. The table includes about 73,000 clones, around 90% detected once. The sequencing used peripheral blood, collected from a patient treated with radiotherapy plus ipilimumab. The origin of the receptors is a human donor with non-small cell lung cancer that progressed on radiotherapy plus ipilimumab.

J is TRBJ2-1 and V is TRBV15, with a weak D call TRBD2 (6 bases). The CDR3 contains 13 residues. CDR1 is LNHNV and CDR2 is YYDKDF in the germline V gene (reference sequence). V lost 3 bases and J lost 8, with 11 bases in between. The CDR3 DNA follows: TGTGCCACCAGCAGGGCCGGGAGCGATGAGCAGTTCTTC. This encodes CATSRAGSDEQFF.

The CDR3 sequence: CASSEVRNTGELFF. Here the CDR3 DNA reads TGTGCCAGCAGTGAAGTCAGAAACACCGGGGAGCTGTTTTTT. J is TRBJ2-2 and V is TRBV2; D gene unclear. The CDR3 runs to 14 residues. Looked up from germline, CDR1 is SNHLY and CDR2 is FYNNEI. The V gene lost 1 base and the J gene lost 2 bases, with 5 bases spanning the gap. Full variable domain (outside the CDR3, taken from reference TRBV2 and TRBJ2-2): EPEVTQTPSHQVTQMGQEVILRCVPISNHLYFYWYRQILGQKVEFLVSFYNNEISEKSEIFDDQFSVERPDGSNFTLKIRSTKLEDSAMYFCASSEVRNTGELFFGEGSRLTVL.

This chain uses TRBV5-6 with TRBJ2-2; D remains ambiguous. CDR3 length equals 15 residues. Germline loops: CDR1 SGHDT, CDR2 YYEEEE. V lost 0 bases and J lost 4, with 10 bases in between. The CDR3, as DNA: TGTGCCAGCAGCTTGGGGCAGGTAGCCACCGGGGAGCTGTTTTTT. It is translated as CASSLGQVATGELFF.

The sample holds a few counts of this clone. CDR3 sequence reads: CASGAGTSGTYEQYF. The CDR3 DNA follows: TGTGCTAGTGGAGCCGGGACTAGCGGGACCTACGAGCAGTACTTC. The chain employs TRBV12-5 and TRBJ2-7; 13 nucleotides agree with TRBD2. V was clipped by 6 bases and J by 2 bases; unmatched bases: 4. The CDR3 extends over 15 amino acids. Germline CDR1 is LGHNT and CDR2 is FRNRAP.

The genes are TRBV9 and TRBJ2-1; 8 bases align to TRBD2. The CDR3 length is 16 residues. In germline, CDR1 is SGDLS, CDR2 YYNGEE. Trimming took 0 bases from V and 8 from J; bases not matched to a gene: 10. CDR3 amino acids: CASSVGSSGTPYEQFF. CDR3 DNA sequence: TGTGCCAGCAGCGTAGGAAGTAGCGGGACCCCCTATGAGCAGTTCTTC.

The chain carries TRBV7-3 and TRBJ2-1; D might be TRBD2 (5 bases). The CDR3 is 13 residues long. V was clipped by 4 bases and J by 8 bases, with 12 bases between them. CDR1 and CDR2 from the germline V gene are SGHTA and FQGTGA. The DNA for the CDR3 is TGTGCCAGCAGCTACGGGAAAGGGTATGAGCAGTTCTTC. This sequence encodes CASSYGKGYEQFF. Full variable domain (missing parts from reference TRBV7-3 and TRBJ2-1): GAGVSQTPSNKVTEKGKYVELRCDPISGHTALYWYRQSLGQGPEFLIYFQGTGAADDSGLPNDRFFAVRPEGSVSTLKIQRTERGDSAVYLCASSYGKGYEQFFGPGTRLTVL.

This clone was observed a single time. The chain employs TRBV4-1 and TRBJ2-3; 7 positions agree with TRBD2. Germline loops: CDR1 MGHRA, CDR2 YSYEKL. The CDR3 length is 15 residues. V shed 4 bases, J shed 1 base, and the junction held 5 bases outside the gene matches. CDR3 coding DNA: TGCGCCAGCAGCCCACCGGGACTACGCACAGATACGCAGTATTTT. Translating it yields CASSPPGLRTDTQYF.

The chain's CDR3 is CASSEGAGMNTEAFF. The DNA for the CDR3 is TGTGCCAGCTCAGAAGGGGCAGGGATGAACACTGAAGCTTTCTTT. The chain recombines TRBV25-1 with TRBJ1-1, with TRBD1 as a possible D gene (5 bases). This CDR3 spans 15 amino acids. Germline CDR1 MGHDK, CDR2 SYGVNS. Trimming took off 8 bases at V and 0 bases at J, with 16 bases between the two ends.

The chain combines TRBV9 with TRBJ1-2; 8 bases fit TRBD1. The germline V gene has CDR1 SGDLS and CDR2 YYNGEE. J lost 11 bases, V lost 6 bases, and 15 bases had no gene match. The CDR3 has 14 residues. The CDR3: CASTLTGAPTRYTF. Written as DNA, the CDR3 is TGTGCCAGCACCCTGACAGGGGCGCCCACCAGGTACACCTTC.

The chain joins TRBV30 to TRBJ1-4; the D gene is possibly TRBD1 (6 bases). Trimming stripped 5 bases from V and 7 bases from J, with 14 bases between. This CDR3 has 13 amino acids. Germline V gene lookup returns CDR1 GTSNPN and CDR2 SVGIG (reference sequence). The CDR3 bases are TGTGCCTGGGCAGGGGAACTAGGTGAAAAACTGTTTTTT. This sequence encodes CAWAGELGEKLFF.

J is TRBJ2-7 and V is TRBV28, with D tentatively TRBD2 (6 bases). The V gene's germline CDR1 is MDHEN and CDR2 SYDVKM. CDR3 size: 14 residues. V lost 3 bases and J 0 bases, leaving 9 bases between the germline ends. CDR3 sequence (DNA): TGTGCCAGCAGTTTGCCCGGGAGCTCCTACGAGCAGTACGTC. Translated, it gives CASSLPGSSYEQYV.

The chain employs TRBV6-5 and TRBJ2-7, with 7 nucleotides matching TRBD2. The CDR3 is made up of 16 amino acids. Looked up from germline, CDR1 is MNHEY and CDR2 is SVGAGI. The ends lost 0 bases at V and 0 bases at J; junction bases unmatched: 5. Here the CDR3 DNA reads TGTGCCAGCAGTTACTCGCCCAGCGGGGACTCCTACGAGCAGTACTTC. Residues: CASSYSPSGDSYEQYF.

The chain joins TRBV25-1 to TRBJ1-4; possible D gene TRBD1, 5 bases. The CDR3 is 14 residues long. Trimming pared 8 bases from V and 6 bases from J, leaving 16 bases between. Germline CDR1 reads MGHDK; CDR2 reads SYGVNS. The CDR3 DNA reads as TGTGCCAGCGCGACAGCGGGTAGTCATGAAAAACTGTTTTTT. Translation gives CASATAGSHEKLFF.

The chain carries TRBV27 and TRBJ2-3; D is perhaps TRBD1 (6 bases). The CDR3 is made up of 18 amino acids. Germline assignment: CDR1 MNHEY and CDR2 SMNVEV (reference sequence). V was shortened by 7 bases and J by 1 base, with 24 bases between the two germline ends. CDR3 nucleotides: TGTGCCAGCAAAACCCCGGACAGCCTTGGGGCGGGCACAGATACGCAGTATTTT. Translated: CASKTPDSLGAGTDTQYF.

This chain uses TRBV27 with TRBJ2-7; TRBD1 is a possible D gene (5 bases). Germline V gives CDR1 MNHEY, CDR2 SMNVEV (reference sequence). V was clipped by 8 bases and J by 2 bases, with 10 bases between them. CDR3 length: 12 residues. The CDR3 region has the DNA TGTGCCAGCTCAGGGTTTCCCTACGAGCAGTACTTC. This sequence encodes CASSGFPYEQYF.

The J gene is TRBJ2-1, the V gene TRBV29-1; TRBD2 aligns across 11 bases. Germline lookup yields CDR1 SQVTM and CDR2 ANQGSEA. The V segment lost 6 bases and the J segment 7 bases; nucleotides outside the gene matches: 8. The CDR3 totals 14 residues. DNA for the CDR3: TGCAGCGTCGATAGCGGGAGGGCCGATAATGAGCAGTTCTTC. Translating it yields CSVDSGRADNEQFF.

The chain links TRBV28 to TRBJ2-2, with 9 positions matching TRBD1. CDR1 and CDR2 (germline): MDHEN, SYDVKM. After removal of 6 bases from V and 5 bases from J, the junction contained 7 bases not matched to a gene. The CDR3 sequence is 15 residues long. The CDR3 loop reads CASRPGTGLTGELFF. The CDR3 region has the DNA TGTGCCAGCAGACCCGGGACAGGGCTAACCGGGGAGCTGTTTTTT.

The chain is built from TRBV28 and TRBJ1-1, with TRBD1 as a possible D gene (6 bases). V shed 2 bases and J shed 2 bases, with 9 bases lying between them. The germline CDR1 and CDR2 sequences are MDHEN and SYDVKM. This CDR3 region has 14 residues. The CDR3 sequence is CASSLGRGNTEAFF. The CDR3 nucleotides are TGTGCCAGCAGTTTAGGCAGGGGCAACACTGAAGCTTTCTTT. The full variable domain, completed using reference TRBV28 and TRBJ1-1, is DVKVTQSSRYLVKRTGEKVFLECVQDMDHENMFWYRQDPGLGLRLIYFSYDVKMKEKGDIPEGYSVSREKKERFSLILESASTNQTSMYLCASSLGRGNTEAFFGQGTRLTVV.

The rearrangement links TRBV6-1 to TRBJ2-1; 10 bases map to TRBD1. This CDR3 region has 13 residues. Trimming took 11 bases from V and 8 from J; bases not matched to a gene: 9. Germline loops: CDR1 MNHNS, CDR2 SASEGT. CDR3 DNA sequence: TGTGCCGGAAGGACAGGGGGGGGAGATGAGCAGTTCTTC. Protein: CAGRTGGGDEQFF.

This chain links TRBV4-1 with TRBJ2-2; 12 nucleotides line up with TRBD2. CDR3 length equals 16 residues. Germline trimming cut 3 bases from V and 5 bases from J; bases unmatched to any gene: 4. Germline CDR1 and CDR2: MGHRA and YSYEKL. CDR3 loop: CASSHRLAGETGELFF. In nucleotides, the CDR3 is TGCGCCAGCAGCCACAGACTAGCGGGAGAAACCGGGGAGCTGTTTTTT.

The CDR3: CASSLLARLADTQYF. The CDR3 coding sequence is TGTGCCAGCAGCTTATTGGCCCGACTAGCAGATACGCAGTATTTT. The chain uses TRBV11-2 and TRBJ2-3, with a weak D call TRBD2 (6 bases). Germline V CDR1 and CDR2: SGHAT, FQNNGV. V dropped 2 bases and J dropped 4 bases, with 13 bases sitting between them. The CDR3 runs 15 residues.

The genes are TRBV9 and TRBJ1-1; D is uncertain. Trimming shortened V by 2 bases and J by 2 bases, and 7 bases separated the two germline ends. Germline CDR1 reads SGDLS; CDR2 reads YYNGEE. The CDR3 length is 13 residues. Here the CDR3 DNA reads TGTGCCAGCAGCGTCCACAGTAACACTGAAGCTTTCTTT. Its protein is CASSVHSNTEAFF. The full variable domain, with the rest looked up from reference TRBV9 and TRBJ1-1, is DSGVTQTPKHLITATGQRVTLRCSPRSGDLSVYWYQQSLDQGLQFLIQYYNGEERAKGNILERFSAQQFPDLHSELNLSSLELGDSALYFCASSVHSNTEAFFGQGTRLTVV.

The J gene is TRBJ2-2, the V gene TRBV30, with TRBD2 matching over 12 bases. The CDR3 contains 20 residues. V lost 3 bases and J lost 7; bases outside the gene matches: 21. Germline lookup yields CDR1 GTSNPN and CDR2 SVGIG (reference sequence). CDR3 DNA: TGTGCCTGGAGAAAATACGTCATGACTAGCGGGAGCAGTGAGGGCGGGGAGCTGTTTTTT. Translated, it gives CAWRKYVMTSGSSEGGELFF.